The 26 T cell receptor beta chains below all came from one sample that was sequenced in a study of shared clonotypes between healthy human individuals. The method was immunoSEQ multiplex PCR; TCRdb's version includes in-frame clones alone and lacks a portion of them. This sample carries millions of clones, roughly 94% of them seen once, and the ten largest clones take roughly 1%. Terminally differentiated effector memory CD45RA+ cells were excluded from the naive CD8 cells, which were CD45RO-negative and positively selected for CCR7. The sequencing input was naive CD8+ T cells sorted from blood. Receptors originate from a man aged 18-30 years in good health.

The V gene is TRBV27, the J gene TRBJ2-7; D may be TRBD1 (5 bases). Trimming took 4 bases from V and 2 from J, leaving 9 bases between them. The CDR3 has 13 amino acids. CDR1 is MNHEY and CDR2 is SMNVEV in the germline V gene (reference sequence). CDR3 residues: CASSWSRAYEQYF. CDR3 DNA sequence: TGTGCCAGCAGTTGGAGCAGGGCCTACGAGCAGTACTTC.

This rearrangement joins TRBV9 to TRBJ2-1; D is possibly TRBD2 (6 bases). CDR1 is SGDLS and CDR2 is YYNGEE in the germline V gene. The V end was cut by 4 bases, the J end by 8 bases, with 13 bases between. This CDR3 has 13 residues. In nucleotides, the CDR3 is TGTGCCAGCAGCCCAAGTGGAGGGTATGAGCAGTTCTTC. It codes for CASSPSGGYEQFF.

V and J are TRBV4-3 and TRBJ1-2; D gene ambiguous. V lost 0 bases to trimming and J lost 4 bases, with 9 bases between them. Germline assignment: CDR1 LGHNA and CDR2 YSLEER. CDR3 size: 14 residues. The CDR3 DNA reads as TGCGCCAGCAGCCAAGAAGCGACCGGCTATGGCTACACCTTC. The encoded protein is CASSQEATGYGYTF.

This clone was recorded a few times. The chain employs TRBV6-1 and TRBJ2-5; 9 bases are shared with TRBD1. The CDR3 is made up of 14 amino acids. Germline V gene lookup returns CDR1 MNHNS and CDR2 SASEGT. J was trimmed by 5 bases and V by 5 bases; bases with no gene match: 6. The CDR3 sequence: CASSKQGARETQYF. The CDR3 bases are TGTGCCAGCAGTAAACAGGGGGCAAGGGAGACCCAGTACTTC.

As regards this clone: The sample carries other DNA sequences with the same CDR3. The chain carries TRBV27 and TRBJ2-7, with 9 bases fitting TRBD2. CDR3 length: 14 amino acids. V lost 3 bases, J lost 2 bases, and 2 bases stayed unmatched. Germline lookup yields CDR1 MNHEY and CDR2 SMNVEV (reference sequence). CDR3 loop: CASSLAGGTYEQYF. The CDR3 coding sequence is TGTGCCAGCAGTTTGGCGGGAGGGACCTACGAGCAGTACTTC.

To note about this clone: Relative to the germline gene, one junction end is altered; a read error may explain this. The chain is built from TRBV7-9 and TRBJ2-7, with 11 bases fitting TRBD2. The CDR3 is 12 amino acids. The germline gives CDR1 SEHNR, CDR2 FQNEAQ (reference sequence). CDR3 amino acids: CASSIAGGEQYF. CDR3 sequence (DNA): TGTGCCAGCAGCATAGCGGGAGGGGAGCAGTACTTC.

This chain uses TRBV27 with TRBJ2-1; D possibly matches TRBD1 or TRBD2 (5 bases each). Germline V lookup: CDR1 MNHEY, CDR2 SMNVEV (reference sequence). This CDR3 is 17 amino acids long. The V end lost 7 bases, the J end lost 0 bases, and 19 bases lay between the germline ends. Here the CDR3 DNA reads TGTGCCAGCACGGGGCAGGGAAGGGGCAGCTCCTACAATGAGCAGTTCTTC. Translating gives CASTGQGRGSSYNEQFF.

The CDR3 here is CASRHSAETQYF. The CDR3 DNA sequence: TGTGCCAGCAGACATTCGGCGGAGACCCAGTACTTC. The V call is TRBV7-9, the J call TRBJ2-5; D unresolved. The CDR3 extends over 12 amino acids. V was trimmed by 6 bases and J by 5 bases, leaving 10 bases between them. From germline, CDR1 is SEHNR and CDR2 FQNEAQ (reference sequence).

V and J are TRBV9 and TRBJ2-2; TRBD2 agrees at 10 bases. CDR3 length equals 17 residues. Germline V gene lookup returns CDR1 SGDLS and CDR2 YYNGEE. V trimming: 2 bases; J trimming: 8 bases; junction bases outside the gene matches: 12. The DNA for the CDR3 is TGTGCCAGCAGCGTTACGATGAGCGGGAGGGGAGGAGGGGAGCTGTTTTTT. Translated: CASSVTMSGRGGGELFF.

The genes are TRBV27 and TRBJ2-3, with 9 bases fitting TRBD2. The germline V gene has CDR1 MNHEY and CDR2 SMNVEV (reference sequence). The trim removed 6 bases at V and 1 base at J, leaving 5 bases unmatched. The CDR3 consists of 15 residues. The CDR3 protein is CASRAGGSGTDTQYF. DNA for the CDR3: TGTGCCAGCAGGGCGGGGGGGAGTGGCACAGATACGCAGTATTTT.

This clone was detected a few times. The rearrangement links TRBV27 to TRBJ1-5, with TRBD1 matching over 8 bases. Germline CDR1 and CDR2: MNHEY and SMNVEV (reference sequence). This CDR3 has 14 amino acids. V dropped 3 bases and J dropped 5; count of bases not matched to a gene: 3. CDR3 amino acids: CASSFGQGYQPQHF. The CDR3 DNA reads TGTGCCAGCAGTTTTGGACAGGGCTATCAGCCCCAGCATTTT.

The V call is TRBV30, the J call TRBJ1-2; D perhaps matches TRBD1 (5 bases). This CDR3 spans 13 amino acids. Germline V gene lookup returns CDR1 GTSNPN and CDR2 SVGIG (reference sequence). Trimming pared 1 base from V and 6 bases from J, leaving 12 bases between. As DNA, the CDR3 is TGTGCCTGGAGTGCCGCAGGAGGGGATGGCTACACCTTC. It specifies CAWSAAGGDGYTF.

V is TRBV4-1 and J is TRBJ1-2; unclear D gene. V was cut by 2 bases and J by 4 bases, with 11 bases left in between. The CDR3 contains 14 residues. The germline V gene encodes CDR1 MGHRA and CDR2 YSYEKL. The CDR3: CASSQRTGIYGYTF. Here the CDR3 DNA reads TGCGCCAGCAGCCAAAGAACCGGGATCTATGGCTACACCTTC.

The chain combines TRBV27 with TRBJ1-6; the D is unclear. V lost 1 base, J lost 0 bases, and 4 bases lay in between. The CDR3 sequence is 15 residues long. Germline CDR1 and CDR2: MNHEY and SMNVEV (reference sequence). In DNA form, the CDR3 reads TGTGCCAGCAGTTTATACAGCTCCTATAATTCACCCCTCCACTTT. It translates to CASSLYSSYNSPLHF.

A remark on this clone: This sample also contains other DNA sequences that code for the same CDR3. V and J are TRBV9 and TRBJ2-3, with D perhaps TRBD1 (5 bases). With 0 bases removed from V and 2 bases from J, the gap between germline ends came to 10 bases. The CDR3 sequence is 15 residues long. Germline V CDR1 and CDR2: SGDLS, YYNGEE. The DNA of the CDR3 is TGTGCCAGCAGCGTAGGAGGCAGGGACACAGATACGCAGTATTTT. Translating it yields CASSVGGRDTDTQYF.

V gene TRBV6-1 combines with J gene TRBJ2-7; D gene unclear. V lost 2 bases and J lost 6, with 11 bases in between. Germline V lookup: CDR1 MNHNS, CDR2 SASEGT. The CDR3 covers 13 residues. CDR3 residues: CASSEYLRSEQYF. Here the CDR3 DNA reads TGTGCCAGCAGTGAATATCTGAGGTCCGAGCAGTACTTC.

V gene TRBV19 combines with J gene TRBJ2-2; TRBD1 matches at 7 bases. This CDR3 has 14 amino acids. The germline V gene encodes CDR1 LNHDA and CDR2 SQIVND (reference sequence). Losses at the gene ends were 5 bases for V and 6 bases for J; bases not matched to a gene: 6. DNA of the CDR3: TGTGCCAGTAGTGTTACAGGGGAAGCCGGGGAGCTGTTTTTT. Amino acids: CASSVTGEAGELFF.

This chain uses TRBV2 with TRBJ2-7; the match to TRBD2 covers 9 bases. There are 14 residues in the CDR3. Per the germline V gene, CDR1 is SNHLY and CDR2 is FYNNEI. The ends lost 7 bases at V and 2 bases at J; junction bases unmatched: 6. CDR3 sequence reads: CASIGPSGAYEQYF. CDR3 DNA sequence: TGTGCCAGCATTGGGCCTAGCGGGGCCTACGAGCAGTACTTC. Full variable domain (outside the CDR3, taken from reference TRBV2 and TRBJ2-7): EPEVTQTPSHQVTQMGQEVILRCVPISNHLYFYWYRQILGQKVEFLVSFYNNEISEKSEIFDDQFSVERPDGSNFTLKIRSTKLEDSAMYFCASIGPSGAYEQYFGPGTRLTVT.

For this clone: The sample contains more than one DNA sequence encoding this CDR3. The genes are TRBV11-2 and TRBJ2-7; D is ambiguous. The V end lost 2 bases, the J end lost 5 bases, and 7 bases lay between the germline ends. This CDR3 region has 12 residues. Germline CDR1 and CDR2: SGHAT and FQNNGV. CDR3 residues: CASSLQADEQYF. CDR3 DNA: TGTGCCAGCAGCTTACAGGCTGACGAGCAGTACTTC.

The rearrangement uses TRBV9 and TRBJ2-7; the D gene is possibly TRBD1 (6 bases). This CDR3 has 16 residues. The V and J ends lost 3 bases and 2 bases respectively, with 18 bases between them. Germline V gene lookup returns CDR1 SGDLS and CDR2 YYNGEE. The CDR3, as DNA: TGTGCCAGCAGCGAAAGGGGGACCGAGGGACCCTACGAGCAGTACTTC. Translated: CASSERGTEGPYEQYF.

V and J are TRBV30 and TRBJ1-2; D possibly corresponds to TRBD1 (5 bases). The CDR3 extends over 15 amino acids. CDR1 and CDR2 from the germline V gene are GTSNPN and SVGIG (reference sequence). Trimming left V 3 bases short and J 3 bases short, with 17 bases between. The CDR3 sequence: CAWSPLGLEDYGYTF. DNA of the CDR3: TGTGCCTGGAGCCCACTGGGGCTCGAGGACTATGGCTACACCTTC.

V gene TRBV5-1 combines with J gene TRBJ1-4, with a tentative D call TRBD1 (5 bases). With 4 bases removed from V and 6 bases from J, the gap between germline ends came to 19 bases. Germline V lookup: CDR1 SGHRS, CDR2 YFSETQ. This CDR3 spans 16 amino acids. CDR3 amino acids: CASSAAGWQGDEKLFF. Written as DNA, the CDR3 is TGCGCCAGCAGCGCGGCAGGGTGGCAGGGAGATGAAAAACTGTTTTTT.

The sample holds one count of this clone. The CDR3 region is CASSSPPGPQHF. The DNA for the CDR3 is TGTGCCAGCAGCTCCCCCCCGGGCCCCCAGCATTTT. The chain is built from TRBV11-2 and TRBJ1-5; D is undetermined. V shed 4 bases and J shed 10 bases, with 11 bases lying between them. In germline, CDR1 is SGHAT, CDR2 FQNNGV. The CDR3 runs 12 residues.

Worth noting for this clone: Different DNA sequences within this sample yield the same CDR3. The J gene is TRBJ2-7, the V gene TRBV10-3; 8 nucleotides align to TRBD2. V shed 8 bases, J shed 3 bases, and the junction held 6 bases outside the gene matches. This CDR3 contains 13 residues. Germline CDR1 ENHRY, CDR2 SYGVKD. The CDR3 DNA reads as TGTGCCATCGCTTTGGCGGGGGGCTACGAGCAGTACTTC. Its translation is CAIALAGGYEQYF.

Concerning this clone itself: The sample has other DNA sequences that encode this CDR3 too. The chain couples TRBV19 to TRBJ2-1, with 9 positions matching TRBD1. J gave up 7 bases and V 4 bases, and 5 bases lay outside the gene matches. The germline V gene encodes CDR1 LNHDA and CDR2 SQIVND (reference sequence). The CDR3 is 14 residues long. CDR3 nucleotides: TGTGCCAGTAGTACGTGGACAGGGGATAATGAGCAGTTCTTC. Its protein product is CASSTWTGDNEQFF.

A word on this clone: Other DNA sequences in this specimen translate into the identical CDR3. The CDR3, as DNA: TGTGCCAGCAGCGTAGGAGGTAGTGGGGAGACCCAGTACTTC. Translated, it gives CASSVGGSGETQYF. This chain connects TRBV9 to TRBJ2-5; no definite D call. CDR1 and CDR2 from the germline V gene are SGDLS and YYNGEE. The CDR3 length is 14 residues. V shed 0 bases and J shed 5 bases, with 11 bases lying between them.